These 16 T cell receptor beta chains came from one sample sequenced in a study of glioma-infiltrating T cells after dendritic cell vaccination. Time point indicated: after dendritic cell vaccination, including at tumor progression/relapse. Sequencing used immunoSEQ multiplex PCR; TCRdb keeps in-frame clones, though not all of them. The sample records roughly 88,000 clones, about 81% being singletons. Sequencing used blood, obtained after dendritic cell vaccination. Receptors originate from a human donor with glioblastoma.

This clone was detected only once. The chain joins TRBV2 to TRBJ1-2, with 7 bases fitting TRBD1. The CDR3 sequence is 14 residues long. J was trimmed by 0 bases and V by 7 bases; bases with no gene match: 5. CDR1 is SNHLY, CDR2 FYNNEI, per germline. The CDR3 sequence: CASTQGGANYGYTF. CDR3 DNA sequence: TGTGCCAGCACCCAGGGGGGAGCTAACTATGGCTACACCTTC.

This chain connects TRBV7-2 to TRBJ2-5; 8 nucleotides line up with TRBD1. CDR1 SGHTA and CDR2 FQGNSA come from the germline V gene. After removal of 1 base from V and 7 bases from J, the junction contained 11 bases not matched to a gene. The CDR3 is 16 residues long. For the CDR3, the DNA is TGTGCCAGCAGCTTAGGAGACAGGGGAATGAGGGGGACCCAGTACTTC. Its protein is CASSLGDRGMRGTQYF.

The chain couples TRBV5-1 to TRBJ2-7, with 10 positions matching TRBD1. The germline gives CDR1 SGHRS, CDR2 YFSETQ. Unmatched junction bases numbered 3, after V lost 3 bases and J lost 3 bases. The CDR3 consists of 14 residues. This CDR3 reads CASSSGQGGYEQYF. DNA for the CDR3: TGCGCCAGCAGCTCCGGACAGGGGGGCTACGAGCAGTACTTC.

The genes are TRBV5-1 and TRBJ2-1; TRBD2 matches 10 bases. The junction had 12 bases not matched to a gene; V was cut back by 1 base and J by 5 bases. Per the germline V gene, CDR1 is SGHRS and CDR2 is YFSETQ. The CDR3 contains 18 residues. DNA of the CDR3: TGCGCCAGCAGCTTGAATTTTGCTAGCGGGGGCCTTAACAATGAGCAGTTCTTC. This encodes CASSLNFASGGLNNEQFF.

CDR3 coding DNA: TGTGCCAGCAGCTTGGATCAGGGTAATCAGCCCCAGCATTTT. As protein: CASSLDQGNQPQHF. The chain carries TRBV5-5 and TRBJ1-5; a weak D match, TRBD1 (5 bases). Trimming cost V 0 bases and J 4 bases, with 8 bases left between them. This CDR3 has 14 residues. Germline CDR1 is SGHKS and CDR2 is YYEKEE (reference sequence). The full variable domain, rest sourced from reference TRBV5-5 and TRBJ1-5, is DAGVTQSPTHLIKTRGQQVTLRCSPISGHKSVSWYQQVLGQGPQFIFQYYEKEERGRGNFPDRFSARQFPNYSSELNVNALLLGDSALYLCASSLDQGNQPQHFGDGTRLSIL.

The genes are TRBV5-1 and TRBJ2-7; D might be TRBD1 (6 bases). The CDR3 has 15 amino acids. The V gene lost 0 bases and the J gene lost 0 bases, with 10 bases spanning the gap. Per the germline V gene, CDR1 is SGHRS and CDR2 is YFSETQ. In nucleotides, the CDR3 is TGCGCCAGCAGCTTGGACCGGACAGCCTCCTACGAGCAGTACTTC. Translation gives CASSLDRTASYEQYF.

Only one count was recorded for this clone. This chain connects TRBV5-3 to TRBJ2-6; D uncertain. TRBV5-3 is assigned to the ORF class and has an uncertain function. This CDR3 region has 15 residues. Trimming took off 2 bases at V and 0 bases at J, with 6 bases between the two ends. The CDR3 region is CARSFLSSGANVLTF. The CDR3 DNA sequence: TGTGCCAGAAGCTTTCTCTCCTCTGGGGCCAACGTCCTGACTTTC.

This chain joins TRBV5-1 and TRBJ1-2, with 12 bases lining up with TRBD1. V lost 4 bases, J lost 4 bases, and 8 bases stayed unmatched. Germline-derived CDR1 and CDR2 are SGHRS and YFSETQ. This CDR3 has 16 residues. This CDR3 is CASSAGTGGDGYGYTF. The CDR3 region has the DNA TGCGCCAGCAGCGCCGGGACAGGGGGCGACGGCTATGGCTACACCTTC. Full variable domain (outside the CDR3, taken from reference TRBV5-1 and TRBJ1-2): KAGVTQTPRYLIKTRGQQVTLSCSPISGHRSVSWYQQTPGQGLQFLFEYFSETQRNKGNFPGRFSGRQFSNSRSEMNVSTLELGDSALYLCASSAGTGGDGYGYTFGSGTRLTVV.

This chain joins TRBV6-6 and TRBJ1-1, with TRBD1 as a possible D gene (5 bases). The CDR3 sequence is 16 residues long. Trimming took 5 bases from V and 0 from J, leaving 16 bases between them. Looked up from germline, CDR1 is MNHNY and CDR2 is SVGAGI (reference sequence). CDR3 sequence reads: CASSPRPGEMNTEAFF. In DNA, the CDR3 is TGTGCCAGCAGTCCCCGTCCGGGGGAGATGAACACTGAAGCTTTCTTT.

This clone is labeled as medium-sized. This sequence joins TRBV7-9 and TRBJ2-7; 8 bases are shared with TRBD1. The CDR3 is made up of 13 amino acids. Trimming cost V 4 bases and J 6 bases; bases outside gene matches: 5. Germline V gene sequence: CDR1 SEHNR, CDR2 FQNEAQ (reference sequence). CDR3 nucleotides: TGTGCCAGCAGCTCGGAAACAGGGGGCGAGCAGTACGTC. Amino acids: CASSSETGGEQYV.

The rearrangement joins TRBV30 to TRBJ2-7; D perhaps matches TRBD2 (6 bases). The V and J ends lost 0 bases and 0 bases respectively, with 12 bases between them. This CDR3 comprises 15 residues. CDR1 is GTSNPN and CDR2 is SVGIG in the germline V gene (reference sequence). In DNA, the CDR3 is TGTGCCTGGAGTGTACGGGACTTGAGCTCCTACGAGCAGTACGTC. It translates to CAWSVRDLSSYEQYV.

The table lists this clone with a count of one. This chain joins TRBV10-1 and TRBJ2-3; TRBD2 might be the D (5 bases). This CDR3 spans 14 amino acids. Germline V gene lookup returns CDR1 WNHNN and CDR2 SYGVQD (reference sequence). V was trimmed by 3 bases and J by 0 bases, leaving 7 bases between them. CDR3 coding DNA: TGCGCCAGCAGTGATGGCGGGAGCACAGATACGCAGTATTTT. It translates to CASSDGGSTDTQYF.

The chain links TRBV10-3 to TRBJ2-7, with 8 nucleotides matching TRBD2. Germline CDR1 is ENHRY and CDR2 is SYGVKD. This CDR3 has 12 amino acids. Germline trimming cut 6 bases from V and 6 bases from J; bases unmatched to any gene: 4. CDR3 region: CAISLAGTEQYF. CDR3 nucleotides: TGTGCCATCAGCTTAGCGGGGACCGAGCAGTACTTC.

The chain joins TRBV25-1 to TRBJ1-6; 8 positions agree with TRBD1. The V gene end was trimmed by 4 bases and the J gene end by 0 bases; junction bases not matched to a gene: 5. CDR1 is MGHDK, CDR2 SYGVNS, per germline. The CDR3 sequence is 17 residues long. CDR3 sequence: CASSGGTGLSYNSPLHF. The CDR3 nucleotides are TGTGCCAGCAGTGGGGGGACAGGACTCTCCTATAATTCACCCCTCCACTTT.

The CDR3 DNA is TGTGCCAGCAGACACGGCAATCAGCCCCAGCATTTT. This gives the protein CASRHGNQPQHF. The chain links TRBV6-5 to TRBJ1-5, with no clear D. Germline V gene data show CDR1 as MNHEY and CDR2 as SVGAGI. Deletions cut 6 bases from V and 2 bases from J, with 5 bases between. The length of the CDR3 is 12 residues.

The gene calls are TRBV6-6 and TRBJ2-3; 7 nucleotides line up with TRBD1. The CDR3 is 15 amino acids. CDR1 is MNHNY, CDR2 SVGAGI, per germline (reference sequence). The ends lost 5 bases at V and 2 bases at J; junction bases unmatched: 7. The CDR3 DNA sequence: TGTGCCAGCAGTCGTACGGGACAGCCCACAGATACGCAGTATTTT. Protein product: CASSRTGQPTDTQYF.